This T cell receptor (beta chain) was recorded in a study of blood T cell repertoires in COVID-19. The V gene's germline CDR1 is MNHEY and CDR2 SVGAGI. Termini included, the CDR3 measures 14 amino acids. On this clone itself: The DNA is left out, because the CDR3 cannot be placed on it with certainty; the CDR3 is given as TCRdb lists it.

Sequenced by immunoSEQ multiplex PCR; TCRdb stores in-frame clones only, minus some. The sample holds 30,000 or so clones, about nine tenths seen once. Material for sequencing was peripheral blood. This receptor was taken from a human donor with active COVID-19. The donor label of this sample is uncertain. The chain uses TRBV6-5 and TRBJ1-2; the table names TRBD1, a call not compared with the DNA. CDR3 sequence: CASSSSTGDYGYTF.